This T cell receptor beta chain stems from a study of response to subunit inactivated influenza vaccine. From the RT-PCR reads, TCRdb called clonotypes with MiXCR, one entry per CDR3 protein. The sample carries a few hundred thousand distinct CDR3 sequences, around 22% recorded once. This clonotype has a single count. Its antigen remains unidentified. With 3 bases removed from V and 2 bases from J, the gap between germline ends came to 11 bases. This CDR3 comprises 15 residues. Findings and limits, study-wide: There was a suggestion from the authors that each seasonal influenza vaccination recruits few new T cells.

The source is a man between 45 and 75 years old who received an inactivated influenza vaccine. The V and J genes are TRBV12-3 or TRBV12-4 and TRBJ2-1; a weak D match, TRBD2 (5 bases). The material sequenced was PBMCs from blood, taken approximately 22 months after vaccination. The DNA for the CDR3 is TGTGCCAGCAGTTTTGCTAGCAGACCCTACAATGAGCAGTTCTTC. Translated, it gives CASSFASRPYNEQFF.